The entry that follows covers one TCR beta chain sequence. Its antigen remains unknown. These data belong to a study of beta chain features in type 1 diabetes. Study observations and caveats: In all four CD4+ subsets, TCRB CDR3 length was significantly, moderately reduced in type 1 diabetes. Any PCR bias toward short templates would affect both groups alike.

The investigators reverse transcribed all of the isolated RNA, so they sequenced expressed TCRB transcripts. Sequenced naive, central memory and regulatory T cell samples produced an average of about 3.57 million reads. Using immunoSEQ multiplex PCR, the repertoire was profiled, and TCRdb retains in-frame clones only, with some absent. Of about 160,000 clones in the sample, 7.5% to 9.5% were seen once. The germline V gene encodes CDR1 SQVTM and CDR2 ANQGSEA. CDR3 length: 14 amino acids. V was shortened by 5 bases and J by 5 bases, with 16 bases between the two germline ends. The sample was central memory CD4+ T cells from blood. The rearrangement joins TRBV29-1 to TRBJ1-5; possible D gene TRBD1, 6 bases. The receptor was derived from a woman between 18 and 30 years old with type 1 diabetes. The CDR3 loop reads CSVSAGAGDQPQHF. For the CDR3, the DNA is TGCAGCGTTAGCGCGGGGGCAGGGGATCAGCCCCAGCATTTT.